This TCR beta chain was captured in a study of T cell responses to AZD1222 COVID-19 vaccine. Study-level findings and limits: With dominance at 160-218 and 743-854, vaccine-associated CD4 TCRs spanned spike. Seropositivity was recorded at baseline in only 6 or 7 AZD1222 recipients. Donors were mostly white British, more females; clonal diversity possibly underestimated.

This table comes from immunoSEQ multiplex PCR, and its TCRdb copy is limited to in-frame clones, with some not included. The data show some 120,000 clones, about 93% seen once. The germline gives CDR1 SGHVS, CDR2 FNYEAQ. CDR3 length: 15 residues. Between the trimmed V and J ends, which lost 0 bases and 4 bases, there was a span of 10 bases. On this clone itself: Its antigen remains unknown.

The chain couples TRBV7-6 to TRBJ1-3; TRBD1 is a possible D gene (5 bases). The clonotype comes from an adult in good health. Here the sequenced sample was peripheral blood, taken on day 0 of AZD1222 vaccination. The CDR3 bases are TGTGCCAGCAGCTTAGCGGGGGGTATCGGAAACACCATATATTTT. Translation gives CASSLAGGIGNTIYF.